The 2 T cell receptor beta chains listed next were all sequenced from one sample in a study of blood T cells in healthy people across ages. A second roughly 7 to 11 cycle PCR used barcoded and J-beta primers. Via MiXCR, TCRdb re-called the 5' RACE reads, giving one row per CDR3 protein. Here the sample spans over 450,000 distinct CDR3 sequences, approximately 25% being singletons. The sample was also linked to a second study, of T cells of mothers and their children.

The source material was blood. These receptors came from a boy between 10 and 17 years old in good health.

This clonotype was counted only a few times. Germline and junction disagree at one end, which may indicate a read error. The J gene is TRBJ2-7, the V gene TRBV12-3 or TRBV12-4; D unclear. The CDR3 has 11 residues. The CDR3 bases are TGTGCCAGCAGCCCTAAGGACGAGCAGTGCTTC. It encodes CASSPKDEQCF.

This chain uses TRBV20-1 with TRBJ2-3; 11 bases agree with TRBD2. The germline CDR1 and CDR2 sequences are DFQATT and SNEGSKA (reference sequence). After removal of 6 bases from V and 1 base from J, the junction contained 3 bases not matched to a gene. The CDR3 contains 14 residues. CDR3 amino acids: CSAGTSGGTDTQYF. CDR3 DNA sequence: TGCAGTGCGGGGACTAGCGGCGGCACAGATACGCAGTATTTT.